The 28 T cell receptor beta chains presented below share a single source sample, sequenced in a study of molecular identifiers for immune sequencing clone quantification. Using its own MiXCR run on the PCR reads, TCRdb lists one record per CDR3 protein. The sample consists of about 300,000 distinct CDR3 sequences, about a fifth of them appearing once. Sequenced sample: naive CD8+ T cells from blood, with Jurkat cell RNA spiked in. Subset described: FACS-sorted CD8+CD4-CCR7+CD45RA+ naive T cells. These TCRs come from a human donor in good health. Some libraries in this study had Jurkat cell RNA spiked in.

The chain joins TRBV11-2 to TRBJ2-1; TRBD2 matches at 11 bases. The V gene's germline CDR1 is SGHAT and CDR2 FQNNGV. J lost 9 bases, V lost 5 bases, and 9 bases had no gene match. The CDR3 is 15 residues long. The CDR3 nucleotides are TGTGCCAGCAGCCCCCTAGCGGGGGGCTTCGGTGAGCAGTTCTTC. This encodes CASSPLAGGFGEQFF.

The rearrangement joins TRBV7-9 to TRBJ2-7, with 8 bases that match TRBD2. CDR3 length equals 15 residues. V lost 5 bases, J lost 11 bases, and 17 bases stayed unmatched. In germline, CDR1 is SEHNR, CDR2 FQNEAQ (reference sequence). The CDR3 DNA reads as TGTGCCAGCAGCCCCCGGACCAGCGGGAGTGAAGATGAGTACTTC. Protein: CASSPRTSGSEDEYF.

This clonotype came up many times. The V and J genes are TRBV27 and TRBJ2-7, with 8 bases that match TRBD1. Germline values: CDR1 MNHEY, CDR2 SMNVEV (reference sequence). The V and J ends lost 0 bases and 4 bases, in that order; junction bases with no gene match: 5. This CDR3 is built from 15 residues. As DNA, the CDR3 is TGTGCCAGCAGTTTATCGTGGACAGGGACATACGAGCAGTACTTC. Its translation: CASSLSWTGTYEQYF.

The table lists this clonotype with a few counts. A read error is possible here, since a much larger clone lies one base away. The chain is built from TRBV7-3 and TRBJ1-5; D not certain. Trimming removed 11 bases from V and 4 bases from J, with 15 bases in between. The CDR3 runs 13 residues. Germline loops: CDR1 SGHTA, CDR2 FQGTGA. CDR3: CAATSGLNQPQHF. CDR3 in DNA: TGTGCCGCCACGAGCGGCCTAAATCAGCCCCAGCATTTT.

This clonotype was observed at least ten times. The rearrangement uses TRBV7-9 and TRBJ2-3; D unresolved. Germline V gene sequence: CDR1 SEHNR, CDR2 FQNEAQ (reference sequence). With 5 bases removed from V and 2 bases from J, the gap between germline ends came to 11 bases. This CDR3 region has 14 residues. Here the CDR3 reads CASSQTTSTDTQYF. In DNA, the CDR3 is TGTGCCAGCAGCCAGACCACTTCCACAGATACGCAGTATTTT.

The chain employs TRBV19 and TRBJ2-4; TRBD2 matches 11 bases. CDR1 and CDR2 (germline): LNHDA, SQIVND (reference sequence). This CDR3 has 21 residues. Trimming removed 0 bases from V and 6 bases from J; junction bases left unmatched: 19. Here the CDR3 reads CASSIDHSTSGMIPLGNIQYF. CDR3 in DNA: TGTGCCAGTAGTATAGATCACTCGACTAGCGGGATGATCCCTCTCGGAAACATTCAGTACTTC.

The chain recombines TRBV27 with TRBJ2-7, with D possibly matching TRBD1 (6 bases). From germline, CDR1 is MNHEY and CDR2 SMNVEV (reference sequence). Trimming removed 4 bases at V and 3 bases at J, with 22 bases between. The CDR3 runs to 17 residues. CDR3 in DNA: TGTGCCAGCAGTTCAACGGTCGTACAGGGAGTAGACTACGAGCAGTACTTC. Protein product: CASSSTVVQGVDYEQYF.

This clonotype was counted at least ten times. CDR3 nucleotides: TGCAGTGCTAGAGAGGGACTAGCCCCTCTAGATACGCAGTATTTT. Amino acid sequence: CSAREGLAPLDTQYF. The chain joins TRBV20-1 to TRBJ2-3, with 9 nucleotides matching TRBD2. This CDR3 is built from 15 residues. The V gene's germline CDR1 is DFQATT and CDR2 SNEGSKA (reference sequence). J was trimmed by 5 bases and V by 0 bases; bases with no gene match: 6.

This clonotype has ten or more counts. The rearrangement joins TRBV20-1 to TRBJ1-4; D not resolved. V was trimmed by 0 bases and J by 8 bases, leaving 7 bases between them. Germline V gene lookup returns CDR1 DFQATT and CDR2 SNEGSKA (reference sequence). This CDR3 has 12 amino acids. The CDR3 nucleotides are TGCAGTGCTAGAGAGGTTGAAGAAAAACTGTTTTTT. It encodes CSAREVEEKLFF.

The rearrangement joins TRBV5-8 to TRBJ2-7; 9 nucleotides align to TRBD1. CDR1 SGHTS and CDR2 YDEGEE come from the germline V gene. V trimming: 6 bases; J trimming: 2 bases; junction bases outside the gene matches: 9. The CDR3 is made up of 15 amino acids. This CDR3 is CASILGTGPTYEQYF. The CDR3 DNA reads as TGTGCCAGCATCCTCGGGACAGGGCCCACCTACGAGCAGTACTTC.

This clonotype came up many times. The chain combines TRBV2 with TRBJ2-6; maybe TRBD2 (6 bases). CDR1 is SNHLY, CDR2 FYNNEI, per germline. V lost 3 bases and J lost 2, with 8 bases in between. The CDR3 has 15 residues. In DNA form, the CDR3 reads TGTGCCAGCAGTGATGGGGGGACTGGGGCCAACGTCCTGACTTTC. As protein: CASSDGGTGANVLTF.

This clonotype was found many times. The J gene is TRBJ2-2, the V gene TRBV19; D gene ambiguous. With 5 bases removed from V and 0 bases from J, the gap between germline ends came to 7 bases. CDR1 and CDR2 (germline): LNHDA, SQIVND (reference sequence). This CDR3 contains 14 residues. The CDR3 nucleotides read TGTGCCAGTAGTTCGACGGCGAACACCGGGGAGCTGTTTTTT. This translates into CASSSTANTGELFF.

This clonotype was picked up a small number of times. The genes are TRBV3-1 and TRBJ1-1; D not resolved. The germline gives CDR1 LGHDT, CDR2 YNNKEL (reference sequence). Trimming took off 1 base at V and 4 bases at J, with 13 bases between the two ends. There are 15 residues in the CDR3. The CDR3, as DNA: TGTGCCAGCAGCCAAGCTGAAGGGTACGTCACTGAAGCTTTCTTT. Protein: CASSQAEGYVTEAFF.

As to this clonotype: This likely stems from a read error, as it lies one base from a far larger clone. This chain links TRBV7-9 with TRBJ1-1, with 7 bases matching TRBD1. Germline trimming cut 2 bases from V and 7 bases from J; bases unmatched to any gene: 1. CDR1 and CDR2 (germline): SEHNR, FQNEAQ (reference sequence). This CDR3 has 12 amino acids. The CDR3 here is CASSLSGGEAFF. DNA of the CDR3: TGTGCCAGCAGCTTATCAGGGGGTGAAGCTTTCTTT.

The chain links TRBV16 to TRBJ2-7; 8 bases map to TRBD1. The CDR3 has 15 residues. The junction had 7 bases not matched to a gene; V was cut back by 4 bases and J by 2 bases. CDR1 is KGHSY and CDR2 is FQNENV in the germline V gene. The CDR3 nucleotides are TGTGCCAGCAGCCGATCCGGGACAGGTCCCTACGAGCAGTACTTC. Residues: CASSRSGTGPYEQYF.

V usage is TRBV29-1 and J usage is TRBJ2-7; D possibly corresponds to TRBD1 (6 bases). Per germline, CDR1 SQVTM and CDR2 ANQGSEA. V was clipped by 5 bases and J by 0 bases, with 17 bases between them. CDR3 size: 15 residues. CDR3 amino acids: CSVKGPWDNSYEQYF. The CDR3 DNA sequence: TGCAGCGTTAAGGGACCGTGGGACAACTCCTACGAGCAGTACTTC.

The chain links TRBV4-3 to TRBJ1-5; D is uncertain. This CDR3 comprises 18 residues. Germline V gene sequence: CDR1 LGHNA, CDR2 YSLEER. Deletions cut 4 bases from V and 1 base from J, with 20 bases between. The CDR3 DNA sequence: TGCGCCAGCAGCCCCACCCTGGGAGGACTACTGAGCAATCAGCCCCAGCATTTT. Its protein is CASSPTLGGLLSNQPQHF.

This clonotype was observed many times. The rearrangement uses TRBV27 and TRBJ2-5, with 8 bases lining up with TRBD1. Germline V CDR1 and CDR2: MNHEY, SMNVEV (reference sequence). After removal of 9 bases from V and 2 bases from J, the junction contained 5 bases not matched to a gene. This CDR3 spans 13 amino acids. CDR3 residues: CARPGQGQETQYF. Here the CDR3 DNA reads TGTGCCAGACCTGGACAGGGTCAAGAGACCCAGTACTTC.

Many counts were recorded for this clonotype. The J gene is TRBJ1-1, the V gene TRBV30; D remains ambiguous. V was trimmed by 2 bases and J by 3 bases, leaving 4 bases between them. CDR3 length: 11 residues. Germline V gene lookup returns CDR1 GTSNPN and CDR2 SVGIG (reference sequence). CDR3 nucleotides: TGTGCCTGGAGTTTGGACACTGAAGCTTTCTTT. Protein sequence: CAWSLDTEAFF. The full variable domain, with the rest looked up from reference TRBV30 and TRBJ1-1, is SQTIHQWPATLVQPVGSPLSLECTVEGTSNPNLYWYRQAAGRGLQLLFYSVGIGQISSEVPQNLSASRPQDRQFILSSKKLLLSDSGFYLCAWSLDTEAFFGQGTRLTVV.

The rearrangement joins TRBV6-2 or TRBV6-3 to TRBJ2-1; 7 positions match TRBD1. Germline values: CDR1 MNHEY, CDR2 SVGEGT. This CDR3 spans 15 amino acids. The ends lost 6 bases at V and 0 bases at J; junction bases unmatched: 5. This CDR3 is CASSDTGASYNEQFF. In DNA, the CDR3 is TGTGCCAGCAGCGATACAGGGGCCTCCTACAATGAGCAGTTCTTC.

This clonotype was detected many times. The chain employs TRBV9 and TRBJ2-7; the D is unclear. CDR3 size: 13 residues. V was pared by 4 bases and J by 2 bases, with 10 bases between. Germline-derived CDR1 and CDR2 are SGDLS and YYNGEE. The CDR3 nucleotides are TGTGCCAGCAGCCCGACAAATACCTACGAGCAGTACTTC. Its protein product is CASSPTNTYEQYF.

This clonotype was recorded many times. This chain connects TRBV12-3 or TRBV12-4 to TRBJ1-1; TRBD1 matches at 7 bases. Trimming at V came to 3 bases and at J to 11 bases, leaving 6 bases not matched to a gene. This CDR3 has 12 residues. The CDR3 bases are TGTGCCAGCAGTTTCAGGGGGGTGGAGGCTTTCTTT. It translates to CASSFRGVEAFF.

Many counts were recorded for this clonotype. The chain carries TRBV7-9 and TRBJ2-7; 7 nucleotides agree with TRBD1. The CDR3 has 15 amino acids. Per the germline V gene, CDR1 is SEHNR and CDR2 is FQNEAQ (reference sequence). The ends lost 4 bases at V and 4 bases at J; junction bases unmatched: 10. DNA for the CDR3: TGTGCCAGCAGCTCAGCCGGGACAGAAAAATACGAGCAGTACTTC. Encoded protein: CASSSAGTEKYEQYF.

The rearrangement links TRBV11-2 to TRBJ1-3; D is unresolved. Trimming took off 1 base at V and 0 bases at J, with 7 bases between the two ends. Germline V CDR1 and CDR2: SGHAT, FQNNGV. This CDR3 comprises 15 residues. CDR3 amino acids: CASSLARSSGNTIYF. The DNA for the CDR3 is TGTGCCAGCAGCTTAGCAAGGAGCTCTGGAAACACCATATATTTT.

This clonotype was counted a few times. V gene TRBV27 combines with J gene TRBJ1-2; the D is unclear. V was clipped by 3 bases and J by 6 bases, with 11 bases between them. The CDR3 extends over 13 amino acids. Looked up from germline, CDR1 is MNHEY and CDR2 is SMNVEV (reference sequence). The CDR3 DNA reads TGTGCCAGCAGTTTGTGGAAGGGTGATGGCTACACCTTC. It specifies CASSLWKGDGYTF.

In its sample, this clonotype was seen many times. The genes are TRBV7-9 and TRBJ1-6; D remains unclear. With 5 bases removed from V and 6 bases from J, the gap between germline ends came to 11 bases. CDR3 size: 14 residues. Germline CDR1 reads SEHNR; CDR2 reads FQNEAQ (reference sequence). This CDR3 reads CASSPAVPNSPLHF. CDR3 nucleotides: TGTGCCAGCAGCCCGGCTGTCCCTAATTCACCCCTCCACTTT. Full variable domain (outside the CDR3, taken from reference TRBV7-9 and TRBJ1-6): DTGVSQNPRHKITKRGQNVTFRCDPISEHNRLYWYRQTLGQGPEFLTYFQNEAQLEKSRLLSDRFSAERPKGSFSTLEIQRTEQGDSAMYLCASSPAVPNSPLHFGNGTRLTVT.

Note on this clonotype: Since a much larger clone is just one base distant, this may be a read error. CDR3: CASSYAGAGETQYF. The CDR3, as DNA: TGTGCCAGCAGTTACGCAGGGGCAGGGGAGACCCAGTACTTC. The chain uses TRBV6-5 and TRBJ2-5, with a weak D call TRBD1 (6 bases). The V gene lost 2 bases and the J gene lost 5 bases, with 12 bases spanning the gap. This CDR3 is built from 14 residues. From germline, CDR1 is MNHEY and CDR2 SVGAGI.

The J gene is TRBJ2-3, the V gene TRBV21-1. TRBV21-1 is assigned pseudogene status. This CDR3 spans 14 amino acids. Written as DNA, the CDR3 is TGTGCCAGCAGTAGTTTGGGTTACACAGATACGCAGTATTTT. Translation gives CASSSLGYTDTQYF.